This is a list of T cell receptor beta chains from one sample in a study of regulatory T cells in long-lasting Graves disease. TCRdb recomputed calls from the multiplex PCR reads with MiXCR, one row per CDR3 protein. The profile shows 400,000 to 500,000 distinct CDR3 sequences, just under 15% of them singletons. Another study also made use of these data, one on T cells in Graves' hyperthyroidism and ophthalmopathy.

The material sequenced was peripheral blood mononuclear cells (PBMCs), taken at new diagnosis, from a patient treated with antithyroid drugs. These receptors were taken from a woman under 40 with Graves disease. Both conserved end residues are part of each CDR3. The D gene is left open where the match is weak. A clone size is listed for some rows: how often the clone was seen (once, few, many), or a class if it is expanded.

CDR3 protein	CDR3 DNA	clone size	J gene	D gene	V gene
CASSLTETQYF	TGTGCCAGCAGCTTAACAGAGACCCAGTACTTC	many	TRBJ2-5	-	TRBV12-3/TRBV12-4
CASSYPGLAGVYEQFF	TGTGCCAGCAGTTACCCCGGACTAGCGGGAGTCTATGAGCAGTTCTTC	-	TRBJ2-1	TRBD2	TRBV6-5
CSVSPGVEQFF	TGCAGCGTCTCGCCCGGGGTTGAGCAGTTCTTC	many	TRBJ2-1	-	TRBV29-1
CASRGDTNQPQHF	TGTGCCAGCCGTGGGGACACAAATCAGCCCCAGCATTTT	few	TRBJ1-5	-	TRBV6-2/TRBV6-3
CASIGETQYF	TGTGCCAGCATCGGAGAGACCCAGTACTTC	many	TRBJ2-5	-	TRBV6-1
CASSSLTSGSTHSGANVLTF	TGTGCCAGCAGCTCCCTGACTAGCGGGAGTACCCACTCTGGGGCCAACGTCCTGACTTTC	-	TRBJ2-6	TRBD2	TRBV7-9
CASSLVGVETQYF	TGTGCCAGCAGCTTAGTCGGTGTGGAGACCCAGTACTTC	many	TRBJ2-5	-	TRBV11-3
CSARDPGGRNNEQFF	TGCAGTGCTAGAGACCCGGGGGGGCGGAACAATGAGCAGTTCTTC	many	TRBJ2-1	TRBD2	TRBV20-1
CASSLALGQTAYEQYF	TGTGCCAGCAGCTTAGCGCTTGGACAGACAGCCTACGAGCAGTACTTC	many	TRBJ2-7	-	TRBV7-9
CASSQLTYTEAFF	TGTGCCAGCAGCCAACTCACTTACACTGAAGCTTTCTTT	many	TRBJ1-1	-	TRBV3-1
CSALQGRAKNIQYF	TGCAGTGCTTTACAGGGAAGGGCCAAAAACATTCAGTACTTC	few	TRBJ2-4	-	TRBV20-1
CASSQMNTGELFF	TGTGCCAGCAGTCAAATGAACACCGGGGAGCTGTTTTTT	many	TRBJ2-2	-	TRBV12-3/TRBV12-4
CASSQDSHGYTF	TGCGCCAGCAGCCAAGACAGCCATGGCTACACCTTC	many	TRBJ1-2	-	TRBV4-1
CSARWLAGGYEQFF	TGCAGTGCTAGGTGGCTAGCGGGAGGCTATGAGCAGTTCTTC	many	TRBJ2-1	TRBD2	TRBV20-1
CVSLGAGPHGYTF	TGCGTATCCTTAGGGGCGGGTCCTCATGGCTACACCTTC	-	TRBJ1-2	-	TRBV29-1
CSAPSPGTGAGNTIYF	TGCAGTGCTCCGAGCCCCGGGACAGGGGCTGGAAACACCATATATTTT	few	TRBJ1-3	TRBD1	TRBV20-1
CASGQQGTDTQYF	TGCGCCAGCGGTCAGCAGGGCACAGATACGCAGTATTTT	many	TRBJ2-3	-	TRBV5-1
CASSHSTGELFF	TGTGCCAGTAGCCACAGCACCGGGGAGCTGTTTTTT	-	TRBJ2-2	-	TRBV19
CASSWTDYPNSPLHF	TGCGCCAGCAGCTGGACAGATTATCCTAATTCACCCCTCCACTTT	-	TRBJ1-6	-	TRBV5-1
CASGFRAWTSAEKEWNEQFF	TGTGCTAGTGGTTTCCGGGCCTGGACTAGCGCTGAGAAAGAGTGGAATGAGCAGTTCTTC	-	TRBJ2-1	TRBD2	TRBV12-5
CASSNHRRDSDSGDTQYF	TGTGCCAGCAGTAACCATCGACGGGACTCCGATAGCGGAGATACGCAGTATTTT	-	TRBJ2-3	-	TRBV13
CASSFEETQYF	TGTGCCAGCAGCTTTGAAGAGACCCAGTACTTC	many	TRBJ2-5	-	TRBV11-3
CASSQASSWNEQFF	TGTGCCAGCAGCCAAGCTTCGTCCTGGAATGAGCAGTTCTTC	many	TRBJ2-1	-	TRBV14